This is a list of T cell receptor beta chains from one sample in a study of T cells in Graves' hyperthyroidism and ophthalmopathy. TCRdb reprocessed the multiplex PCR reads via MiXCR and lists one record per CDR3 protein. This table has 350,000 to 450,000 distinct CDR3 sequences, about 17% appearing once. The sequencing sample was made of blood. These receptors originate from a woman in her thirties with Graves' hyperthyroidism that later progressed to Graves' ophthalmopathy. Both conserved end residues are part of each CDR3. The order of the fields is clone size, J gene, D gene, V gene, CDR3 protein, CDR3 DNA. The D gene is left open where the match is weak. Size values are once, few and many counts, or a class for expanded clones, and some rows have none.

- | TRBJ1-3 | - | TRBV6-4 | CASSPGPGNTIYF | TGTGCCAGCTCGCCGGGCCCTGGAAACACCATATATTTT
few | TRBJ1-3 | - | TRBV10-2 | CASSEYRASGNTIYF | TGCGCCAGCAGTGAGTACAGGGCGTCTGGAAACACCATATATTTT
few | TRBJ2-2 | - | TRBV5-6 | CASSLERGSGTGELFF | TGTGCCAGCAGCTTGGAGAGGGGGAGCGGCACCGGGGAGCTGTTTTTT
- | TRBJ1-1 | - | TRBV2 | CASSEGEGLVDPTGTEAFF | TGTGCCAGCAGTGAAGGTGAAGGGCTCGTTGATCCGACTGGCACTGAAGCTTTCTTT
many | TRBJ2-7 | - | TRBV7-9 | CASSLSGISYEQYF | TGTGCCAGCAGCTTATCGGGGATCTCCTACGAGCAGTACTTC
- | TRBJ2-1 | TRBD2 | TRBV28 | CASSDLGLAGGNEQFF | TGTGCCAGCAGCGACCTCGGACTAGCGGGAGGAAATGAGCAGTTCTTC
many | TRBJ2-1 | TRBD1 | TRBV19 | CASLMTGSSYNEQFF | TGTGCCAGTCTAATGACAGGGAGCTCCTACAATGAGCAGTTCTTC
few | TRBJ1-4 | - | TRBV7-9 | CASSPGSPEKLFF | TGTGCCAGCAGCCCGGGAAGCCCAGAAAAACTGTTTTTT
many | TRBJ1-1 | - | TRBV29-1 | CSAAGANTEAFF | TGCAGCGCAGCCGGGGCGAACACTGAAGCTTTCTTT
few | TRBJ1-1 | - | TRBV7-8 | CASSQWAFRTEAFF | TGTGCCAGCAGCCAGTGGGCCTTCCGCACTGAAGCTTTCTTT
many | TRBJ2-7 | TRBD2 | TRBV27 | CASSLSGGGYEQYF | TGTGCCAGCAGTCTTAGCGGGGGGGGGTACGAGCAGTACTTC
many | TRBJ2-1 | - | TRBV11-2 | CASSSLRGSRNEQFF | TGTGCCAGCAGCTCACTAAGGGGATCTCGGAATGAGCAGTTCTTC
few | TRBJ2-7 | TRBD1 | TRBV7-9 | CASSRGQAGGYEQYF | TGTGCCAGCAGCCGAGGACAGGCAGGGGGCTACGAGCAGTACTTC
- | TRBJ2-3 | TRBD2 | TRBV27 | CASSGPGLAGTDTQYF | TGTGCCAGCAGTGGCCCGGGACTAGCGGGAACAGATACGCAGTATTTT
many | TRBJ2-1 | TRBD2 | TRBV29-1 | CSVTMGGLAGEGTYNEQFF | TGCAGCGTCACTATGGGGGGACTAGCGGGAGAAGGAACCTACAATGAGCAGTTCTTC
- | TRBJ1-1 | - | TRBV6-1 | CASSEWVTEAFF | TGTGCCAGCAGTGAATGGGTGACTGAAGCTTTCTTT
few | TRBJ2-2 | TRBD2 | TRBV7-2 | CASSPSPRTSGAGELFF | TGTGCCAGCAGCCCATCCCCCAGGACTAGCGGGGCCGGGGAGCTGTTTTTT
- | TRBJ1-2 | - | TRBV5-6 | CASSFFQGVYYGYTF | TGTGCCAGCAGCTTTTTTCAGGGTGTCTACTATGGCTACACCTTC
- | TRBJ2-4 | - | TRBV6-5 | CASSYSKVGGTKNIQYF | TGTGCCAGCAGTTACTCGAAGGTTGGGGGAACCAAAAACATTCAGTACTTC
many | TRBJ2-7 | - | TRBV2 | CASSEQGNYEQYF | TGTGCCAGCAGTGAACAGGGTAACTACGAGCAGTACTTC
few | TRBJ2-5 | TRBD2 | TRBV29-1 | CSVDFTSGSGETQYF | TGCAGCGTTGATTTTACTAGCGGGAGCGGGGAGACCCAGTACTTC
many | TRBJ2-7 | - | TRBV18 | CASSPETDYEQYF | TGTGCCAGCTCACCAGAGACAGACTACGAGCAGTACTTC